The 26 T cell receptor beta chains below all came from one sample that was sequenced in a study of T-cell reconstitution after alpha-beta-depleted transplantation in children. During its preparation, the TCRbeta library received unique molecular identifiers. In TCRdb, the PCR reads were re-called with MiXCR into one record per CDR3 protein. Of just under 550,000 distinct CDR3 sequences listed, 15% to 20% were seen once; the top ten hold 2.5% to 3.5%. The sequenced sample was PBMCs from the stem cell graft donor, obtained from the stem cell graft. The source of these receptors is a human donor who donated a stem cell graft to a child with acute lymphoblastic leukemia.

This clonotype was recorded a few times. V gene TRBV27 combines with J gene TRBJ2-7; D is uncertain. Per germline, CDR1 MNHEY and CDR2 SMNVEV (reference sequence). The CDR3 is 13 residues long. V gave up 5 bases and J gave up 6 bases, with 14 bases separating them. The CDR3 region is CASSTLLNPEQYF. The CDR3 DNA reads TGTGCCAGCAGTACACTCCTAAATCCCGAGCAGTACTTC.

Remarks on this clonotype: Possible read error: a much larger clone is one base away. The chain couples TRBV12-3 or TRBV12-4 to TRBJ2-7, with TRBD1 matching over 7 bases. Trimming removed 5 bases from V and 4 bases from J; junction bases left unmatched: 8. CDR3 length: 14 residues. CDR3 region: CASSPWDSVYEQYF. The CDR3 region has the DNA TGTGCCAGCAGTCCCTGGGACAGTGTATACGAGCAGTACTTC.

The CDR3, as DNA: TGCGCCAGCAGCCCGGTCCCGGGACTAGCGGGCACAGATACGCAGTATTTT. Encoded protein: CASSPVPGLAGTDTQYF. The chain links TRBV5-1 to TRBJ2-3, with 11 bases aligning to TRBD2. Germline CDR1 is SGHRS and CDR2 is YFSETQ. The CDR3 covers 17 residues. The trim removed 4 bases at V and 1 base at J, leaving 8 bases unmatched.

This clonotype occurred a few times. This sequence joins TRBV28 and TRBJ1-5; perhaps TRBD1 as D (5 bases). Germline-derived CDR1 and CDR2 are MDHEN and SYDVKM. With 6 bases removed from V and 0 bases from J, the gap between germline ends came to 15 bases. CDR3 length: 16 residues. CDR3 loop: CASRRRLGDSNQPQHF. The CDR3 DNA reads TGTGCCAGCAGGAGAAGGTTAGGGGATAGCAATCAGCCCCAGCATTTT.

The CDR3 reads CSATDREQYF. The CDR3 DNA follows: TGCAGTGCTACTGACAGGGAGCAGTACTTC. The chain recombines TRBV20-1 with TRBJ2-7, with a weak D call TRBD1 (6 bases). The CDR3 length is 10 residues. Trimming took off 4 bases at V and 7 bases at J, with 8 bases between the two ends. Germline CDR1 DFQATT, CDR2 SNEGSKA (reference sequence).

The chain carries TRBV11-2 and TRBJ2-2; 8 bases line up with TRBD2. There are 18 residues in the CDR3. V trimming: 5 bases; J trimming: 6 bases; junction bases outside the gene matches: 17. From germline, CDR1 is SGHAT and CDR2 FQNNGV. CDR3 residues: CASSATNHRAGVAGELFF. As DNA, the CDR3 is TGTGCCAGCAGCGCGACCAACCACAGAGCGGGAGTGGCCGGGGAGCTGTTTTTT.

The rearrangement uses TRBV7-8 and TRBJ1-5; TRBD1 matches 7 bases. J was trimmed by 0 bases and V by 5 bases; bases with no gene match: 7. The germline gives CDR1 SGHVS, CDR2 FQNEAQ. The CDR3 is 16 amino acids. CDR3 sequence (DNA): TGTGCCAGCAGCCCCCGGGACAGAAGTAGCAATCAGCCCCAGCATTTT. Translation gives CASSPRDRSSNQPQHF.

This clonotype came up a few times. The chain links TRBV20-1 to TRBJ1-5; D remains ambiguous. Germline V CDR1 and CDR2: DFQATT, SNEGSKA (reference sequence). The CDR3 has 12 residues. Here the CDR3 reads CAARDSNQPQHF. Written as DNA, the CDR3 is TGCGCTGCTAGGGATAGCAATCAGCCCCAGCATTTT.

The V and J genes are TRBV12-3 or TRBV12-4 and TRBJ2-7, with 7 nucleotides matching TRBD2. V shed 2 bases, J shed 1 base, and the junction held 5 bases outside the gene matches. This CDR3 spans 15 amino acids. The CDR3 DNA sequence: TGTGCCAGCAGTTTAAACGGCGGGGGATCCTACGAGCAGTACTTC. Its protein product is CASSLNGGGSYEQYF.

In its sample, this clonotype was seen a few times. The chain links TRBV10-2 to TRBJ1-2; 7 bases align to TRBD1. Germline V CDR1 and CDR2: WSHSY, SAAADI. J was trimmed by 2 bases and V by 3 bases; bases with no gene match: 6. CDR3 size: 15 residues. The CDR3 nucleotides are TGCGCCAGCAGTGACTCCCCGACAGGGAACTATGGCTACACCTTC. Protein product: CASSDSPTGNYGYTF.

This sequence joins TRBV5-1 and TRBJ1-1, with 10 bases lining up with TRBD1. This CDR3 spans 18 amino acids. The V gene's germline CDR1 is SGHRS and CDR2 YFSETQ. J was trimmed by 0 bases and V by 3 bases; bases with no gene match: 11. CDR3 coding DNA: TGCGCCAGCAGCTCGACCGACCCGGGACAGGGGTTGAACACTGAAGCTTTCTTT. Translating gives CASSSTDPGQGLNTEAFF.

This clonotype was seen many times. This chain connects TRBV20-1 to TRBJ2-1; TRBD2 aligns across 11 bases. V shed 0 bases, J shed 2 bases, and the junction held 3 bases outside the gene matches. The CDR3 has 16 residues. CDR1 and CDR2 (germline): DFQATT, SNEGSKA (reference sequence). CDR3 sequence: CSARETSGITYNEQFF. The CDR3 DNA reads TGCAGTGCTAGAGAGACTAGCGGGATAACCTACAATGAGCAGTTCTTC.

This clonotype was counted between two and nine times. The chain joins TRBV6-4 to TRBJ2-2; TRBD2 aligns across 7 bases. The CDR3 contains 16 residues. Germline values: CDR1 MRHNA, CDR2 SNTAGT. J lost 6 bases, V lost 0 bases, and 7 bases had no gene match. DNA for the CDR3: TGTGCCAGCAGTGACTCGCCTAGCGGAGTCTCCGGGGAGCTGTTTTTT. It specifies CASSDSPSGVSGELFF.

The rearrangement joins TRBV12-3 or TRBV12-4 to TRBJ2-7; 7 bases agree with TRBD1. The CDR3 spans 14 residues. After removal of 5 bases from V and 1 base from J, the junction contained 5 bases not matched to a gene. This CDR3 is CASSAPGQSYEQYF. DNA of the CDR3: TGTGCCAGCAGTGCCCCGGGACAGTCCTACGAGCAGTACTTC.

This chain links TRBV5-1 with TRBJ2-7; 11 bases fit TRBD2. The junction had 9 bases not matched to a gene; V was cut back by 2 bases and J by 2 bases. There are 17 residues in the CDR3. Germline CDR1 is SGHRS and CDR2 is YFSETQ. The CDR3 DNA reads TGCGCCAGCAGCTTCCCCCGATTTAGCGGGAGGGCCTACGAGCAGTACTTC. It specifies CASSFPRFSGRAYEQYF.

The V call is TRBV6-5, the J call TRBJ2-7, with D possibly TRBD1 on 5 matching bases. V was trimmed by 0 bases and J by 3 bases, leaving 21 bases between them. The germline V gene encodes CDR1 MNHEY and CDR2 SVGAGI. CDR3 length: 18 residues. CDR3 bases: TGTGCCAGCAGTTACTCGCTCTCCCACGTAGCAGGGATCTACGAGCAGTACTTC. Its protein product is CASSYSLSHVAGIYEQYF.

The V gene is TRBV7-3, the J gene TRBJ1-3, with D unclear. The CDR3 runs 14 residues. V dropped 2 bases and J dropped 4 bases, with 9 bases sitting between them. The germline CDR1 and CDR2 sequences are SGHTA and FQGTGA. The CDR3 nucleotides read TGTGCCAGCAGCTTACAAGGGCGGGGAAACACCATATATTTT. Protein sequence: CASSLQGRGNTIYF. Combining the CDR3 with reference TRBV7-3 and TRBJ1-3 gives the whole variable domain GAGVSQTPSNKVTEKGKYVELRCDPISGHTALYWYRQSLGQGPEFLIYFQGTGAADDSGLPNDRFFAVRPEGSVSTLKIQRTERGDSAVYLCASSLQGRGNTIYFGEGSWLTVV.

V usage is TRBV7-2 and J usage is TRBJ2-7; 9 nucleotides match TRBD1. Germline loops: CDR1 SGHTA, CDR2 FQGNSA. The CDR3 runs 15 residues. V was pared by 5 bases and J by 0 bases, with 5 bases of the junction left unmatched. CDR3 DNA: TGTGCCAGCAGCGTCACAGGGGGCCACTCCTACGAGCAGTACTTC. Translated, it gives CASSVTGGHSYEQYF.

Only a few counts were recorded for this clonotype. The chain joins TRBV5-1 to TRBJ1-1; a possible D gene is TRBD1 (6 bases). With 1 base removed from V and 4 bases from J, the gap between germline ends came to 17 bases. CDR3 size: 16 residues. Germline lookup yields CDR1 SGHRS and CDR2 YFSETQ. CDR3 sequence (DNA): TGCGCCAGCAGCTTGCTTGCGGGGGGCGCGGCCACTGAAGCTTTCTTT. Translated: CASSLLAGGAATEAFF.

This clonotype appeared a few times. This chain connects TRBV10-3 to TRBJ2-1; 8 bases fit TRBD2. CDR1 is ENHRY, CDR2 SYGVKD, per germline. This CDR3 region has 15 residues. The V segment lost 4 bases and the J segment 7 bases; nucleotides outside the gene matches: 9. In DNA, the CDR3 is TGTGCCATCAGTGTCGCGGGAGGTAACCCGAATGAGCAGTTCTTC. Encoded protein: CAISVAGGNPNEQFF.

This chain connects TRBV9 to TRBJ2-1, with 11 bases fitting TRBD2. CDR3 length equals 16 residues. With 2 bases clipped from V and 3 bases from J, the junction kept 4 bases outside the gene matches. CDR1 and CDR2 (germline): SGDLS, YYNGEE. The CDR3 bases are TGTGCCAGCAGCGTTGGGACTAGCGGAGTCTACAATGAGCAGTTCTTC. Residues: CASSVGTSGVYNEQFF.

The rearrangement links TRBV9 to TRBJ2-1; TRBD2 matches 7 bases. The ends lost 0 bases at V and 13 bases at J; junction bases unmatched: 10. The CDR3 runs to 14 residues. The germline V gene encodes CDR1 SGDLS and CDR2 YYNGEE. CDR3 sequence: CASSVVGGDPIQFF. The CDR3 coding sequence is TGTGCCAGCAGCGTAGTGGGGGGGGACCCCATCCAGTTCTTC.

This clonotype was seen only a few times. J is TRBJ2-2 and V is TRBV18; D perhaps matches TRBD1 (5 bases). The CDR3 runs to 14 residues. Trimming stripped 5 bases from V and 3 bases from J, with 10 bases between. CDR1 and CDR2 from the germline V gene are KGHSH and LQKENI. In DNA, the CDR3 is TGTGCCAGCTCATTTCGCAGGGACACCGGGGAGCTGTTTTTT. Translating gives CASSFRRDTGELFF. Using reference TRBV18 and TRBJ2-2 for the parts outside the CDR3, the full variable domain is NAGVMQNPRHLVRRRGQEARLRCSPMKGHSHVYWYRQLPEEGLKFMVYLQKENIIDESGMPKERFSAEFPKEGPSILRIQQVVRGDSAAYFCASSFRRDTGELFFGEGSRLTVL.

V gene TRBV5-1 combines with J gene TRBJ1-2; D not certain. This CDR3 has 13 amino acids. Trimming shortened V by 0 bases and J by 5 bases, and 8 bases separated the two germline ends. CDR1 is SGHRS, CDR2 YFSETQ, per germline. In nucleotides, the CDR3 is TGCGCCAGCAGCTTGGGAGGACGGTATGGCTACACCTTC. Translation: CASSLGGRYGYTF. Full variable domain (missing parts from reference TRBV5-1 and TRBJ1-2): KAGVTQTPRYLIKTRGQQVTLSCSPISGHRSVSWYQQTPGQGLQFLFEYFSETQRNKGNFPGRFSGRQFSNSRSEMNVSTLELGDSALYLCASSLGGRYGYTFGSGTRLTVV.

This clonotype has more than one count but fewer than ten. Written as DNA, the CDR3 is TGTGCCAGCAGTTCCGGGGTTCGGGAGCAGTACTTC. This encodes CASSSGVREQYF. The J gene is TRBJ2-7, the V gene TRBV27; D possibly corresponds to TRBD2 (5 bases). This CDR3 is built from 12 residues. The V end was cut by 4 bases, the J end by 7 bases, with 11 bases between. The germline gives CDR1 MNHEY, CDR2 SMNVEV (reference sequence).

The chain couples TRBV10-2 to TRBJ2-1; perhaps TRBD2 as D (6 bases). CDR3 length: 15 amino acids. The V end was cut by 7 bases, the J end by 0 bases, with 13 bases between. Germline V gives CDR1 WSHSY, CDR2 SAAADI. DNA for the CDR3: TGCGCCAGCAAAGTCCGGGGGAGCTCCTACAATGAGCAGTTCTTC. Translation gives CASKVRGSSYNEQFF.